The clone carrying this T cell receptor (beta chain) appeared many times. The antigen remains unidentified. Individual cDNA molecules were tagged with unique molecular identifiers. MiXCR, applied by TCRdb to the 5' RACE reads, yields one record per CDR3 protein. This sample has roughly 30,000 distinct CDR3 sequences, with less than 6.5% found just once. This entry is derived from a study of early T cells in non-severe SARS-CoV-2 infection. Looking at the study overall: Sequenced material consisted of bulk RNA (from unsorted whole blood), and chains were unpaired. Regarding the study as a whole: Matching against VDJdb likely underestimated virus-specific expansions, favoring anti-spike CD8.

Trimming took 1 base from V and 0 from J, leaving 7 bases between them. Germline CDR1 is SEHNR and CDR2 is FQNEAQ (reference sequence). This CDR3 has 15 residues. The specimen was whole blood. V and J are TRBV7-9 and TRBJ2-1; D is unresolved. This clonotype originated in an adult who was a healthcare worker with PCR-confirmed SARS-CoV-2 infection or an uninfected control (not recorded which). For the CDR3, the DNA is TGTGCCAGCAGCTTAGTACTCAGCTCCTACAATGAGCAGTTCTTC. It encodes CASSLVLSSYNEQFF.